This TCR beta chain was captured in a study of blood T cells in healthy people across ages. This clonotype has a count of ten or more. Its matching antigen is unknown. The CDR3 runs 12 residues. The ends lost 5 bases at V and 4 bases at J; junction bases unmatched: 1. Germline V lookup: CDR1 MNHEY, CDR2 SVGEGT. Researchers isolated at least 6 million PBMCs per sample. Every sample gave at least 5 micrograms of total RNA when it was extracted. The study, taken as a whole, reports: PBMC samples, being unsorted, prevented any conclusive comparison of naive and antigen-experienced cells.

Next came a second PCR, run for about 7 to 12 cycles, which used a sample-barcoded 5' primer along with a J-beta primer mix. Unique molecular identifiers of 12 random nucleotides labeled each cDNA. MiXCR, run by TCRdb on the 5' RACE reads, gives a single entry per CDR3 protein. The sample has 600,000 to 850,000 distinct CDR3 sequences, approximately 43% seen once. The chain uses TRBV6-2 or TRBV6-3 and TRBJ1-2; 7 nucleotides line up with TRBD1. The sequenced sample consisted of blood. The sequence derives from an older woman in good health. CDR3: CASSGDSYGYTF. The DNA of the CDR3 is TGTGCCAGCAGTGGGGACAGCTATGGCTACACCTTC.